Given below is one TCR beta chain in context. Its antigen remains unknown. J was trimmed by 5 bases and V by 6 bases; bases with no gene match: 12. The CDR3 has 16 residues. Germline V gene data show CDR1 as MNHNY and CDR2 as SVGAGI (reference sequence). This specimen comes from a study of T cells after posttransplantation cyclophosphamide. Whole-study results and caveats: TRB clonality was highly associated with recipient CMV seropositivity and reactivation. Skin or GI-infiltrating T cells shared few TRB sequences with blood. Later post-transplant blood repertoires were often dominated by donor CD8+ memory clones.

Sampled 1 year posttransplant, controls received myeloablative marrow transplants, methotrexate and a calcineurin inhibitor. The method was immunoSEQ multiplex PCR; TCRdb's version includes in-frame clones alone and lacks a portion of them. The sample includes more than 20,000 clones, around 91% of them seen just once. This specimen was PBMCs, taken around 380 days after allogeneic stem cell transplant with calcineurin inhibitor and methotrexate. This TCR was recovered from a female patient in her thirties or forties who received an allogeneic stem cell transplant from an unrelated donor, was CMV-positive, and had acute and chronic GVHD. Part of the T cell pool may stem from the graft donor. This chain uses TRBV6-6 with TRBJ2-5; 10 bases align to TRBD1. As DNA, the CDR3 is TGTGCCAGCAGCACCCGGGACAGGGGTAGGGGGGAGACCCAGTACTTC. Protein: CASSTRDRGRGETQYF.